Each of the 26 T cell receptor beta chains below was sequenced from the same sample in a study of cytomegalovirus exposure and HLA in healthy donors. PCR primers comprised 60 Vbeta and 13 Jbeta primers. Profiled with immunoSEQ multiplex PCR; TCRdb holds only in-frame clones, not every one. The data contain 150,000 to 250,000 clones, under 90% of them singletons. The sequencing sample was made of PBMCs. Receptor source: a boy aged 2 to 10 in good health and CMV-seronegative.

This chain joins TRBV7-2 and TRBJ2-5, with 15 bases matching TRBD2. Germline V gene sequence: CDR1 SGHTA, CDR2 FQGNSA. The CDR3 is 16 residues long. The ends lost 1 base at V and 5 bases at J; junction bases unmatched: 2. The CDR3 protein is CASSLVGTSGGETQYF. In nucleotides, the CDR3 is TGTGCCAGCAGCTTAGTGGGGACTAGCGGGGGGGAGACCCAGTACTTC.

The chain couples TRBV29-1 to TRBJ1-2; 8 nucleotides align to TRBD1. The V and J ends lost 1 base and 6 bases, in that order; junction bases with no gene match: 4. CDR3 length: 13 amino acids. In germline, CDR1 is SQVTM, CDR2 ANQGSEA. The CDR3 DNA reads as TGCAGCGTTGAAGGGACAGGGCCCCATGGCTACACCTTC. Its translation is CSVEGTGPHGYTF.

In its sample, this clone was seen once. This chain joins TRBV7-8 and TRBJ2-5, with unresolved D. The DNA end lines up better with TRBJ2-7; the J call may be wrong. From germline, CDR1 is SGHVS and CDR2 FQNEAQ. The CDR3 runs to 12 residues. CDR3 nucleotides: TGTGCCAGCAGCTTAGTTATCTACGAGCAGTACTTC. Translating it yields CASSLVIYEQYF.

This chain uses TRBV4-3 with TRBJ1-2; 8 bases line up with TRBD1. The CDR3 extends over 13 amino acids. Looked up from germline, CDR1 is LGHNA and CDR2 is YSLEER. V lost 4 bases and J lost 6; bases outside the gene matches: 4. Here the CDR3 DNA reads TGCGCCAGCAGCCTAGGACAGGGAGATGGCTACACCTTC. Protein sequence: CASSLGQGDGYTF.

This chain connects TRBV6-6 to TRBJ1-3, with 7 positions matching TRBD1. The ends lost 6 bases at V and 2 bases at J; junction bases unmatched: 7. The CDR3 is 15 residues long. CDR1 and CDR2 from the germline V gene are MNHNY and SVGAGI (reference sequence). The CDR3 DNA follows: TGTGCCAGCAGGCGGGTACAGGGGCCTGGAAACACCATATATTTT. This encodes CASRRVQGPGNTIYF.

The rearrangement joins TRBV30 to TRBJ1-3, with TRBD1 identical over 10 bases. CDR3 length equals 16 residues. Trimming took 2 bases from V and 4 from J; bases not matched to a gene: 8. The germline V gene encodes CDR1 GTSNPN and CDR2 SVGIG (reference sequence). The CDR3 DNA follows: TGTGCCTGGAGTAACCGGGACAGGGGATCCGGAAACACCATATATTTT. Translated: CAWSNRDRGSGNTIYF.

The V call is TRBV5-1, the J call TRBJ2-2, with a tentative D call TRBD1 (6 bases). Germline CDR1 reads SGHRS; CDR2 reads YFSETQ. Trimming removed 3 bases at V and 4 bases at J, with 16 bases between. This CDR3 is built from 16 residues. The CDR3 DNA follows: TGCGCCAGCAGCTCCCCCCAGGGGAAATCCACCGGGGAGCTGTTTTTT. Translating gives CASSSPQGKSTGELFF.

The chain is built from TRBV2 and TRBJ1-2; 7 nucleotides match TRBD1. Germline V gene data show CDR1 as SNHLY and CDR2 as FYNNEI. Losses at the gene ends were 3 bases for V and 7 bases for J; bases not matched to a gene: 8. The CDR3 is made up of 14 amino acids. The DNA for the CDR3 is TGTGCCAGCAGTGACGGTATGAGGGGGCCTGGCTACACCTTC. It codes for CASSDGMRGPGYTF.

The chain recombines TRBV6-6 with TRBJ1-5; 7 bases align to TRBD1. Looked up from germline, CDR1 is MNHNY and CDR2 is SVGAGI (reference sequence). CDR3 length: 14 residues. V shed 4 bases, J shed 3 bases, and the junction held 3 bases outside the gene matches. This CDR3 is CASSWDSFNQPQHF. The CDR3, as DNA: TGTGCCAGCAGTTGGGACAGTTTCAATCAGCCCCAGCATTTT.

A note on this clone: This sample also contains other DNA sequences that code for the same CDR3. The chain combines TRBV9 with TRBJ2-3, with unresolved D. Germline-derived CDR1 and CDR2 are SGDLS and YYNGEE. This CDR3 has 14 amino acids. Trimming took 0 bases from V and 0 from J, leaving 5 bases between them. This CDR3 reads CASSVGASTDTQYF. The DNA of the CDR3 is TGTGCCAGCAGCGTAGGCGCTAGCACAGATACGCAGTATTTT.

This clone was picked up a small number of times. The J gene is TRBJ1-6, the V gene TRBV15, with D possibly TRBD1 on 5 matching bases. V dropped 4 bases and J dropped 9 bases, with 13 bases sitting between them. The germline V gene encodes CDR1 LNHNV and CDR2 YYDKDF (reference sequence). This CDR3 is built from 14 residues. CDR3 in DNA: TGTGCCACCAGCAAAGCAAGGGGTGGTTCACCCCTCCACTTT. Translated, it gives CATSKARGGSPLHF.

As DNA, the CDR3 is TGCGCCAGCAGCTTGGCCCCGGACACCCTGAACACTGAAGCTTTCTTT. It specifies CASSLAPDTLNTEAFF. The chain has TRBV5-1 and TRBJ1-1; D is perhaps TRBD1 (5 bases). CDR3 size: 16 residues. V shed 0 bases and J shed 0 bases, with 12 bases lying between them. Germline lookup yields CDR1 SGHRS and CDR2 YFSETQ.

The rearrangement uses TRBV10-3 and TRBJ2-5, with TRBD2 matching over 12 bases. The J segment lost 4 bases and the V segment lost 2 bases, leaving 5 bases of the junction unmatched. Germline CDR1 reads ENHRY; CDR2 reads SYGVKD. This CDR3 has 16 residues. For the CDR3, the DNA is TGTGCCATCAGTGAGCCTAGCGGGGGGGCCGGAGAGACCCAGTACTTC. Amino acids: CAISEPSGGAGETQYF.

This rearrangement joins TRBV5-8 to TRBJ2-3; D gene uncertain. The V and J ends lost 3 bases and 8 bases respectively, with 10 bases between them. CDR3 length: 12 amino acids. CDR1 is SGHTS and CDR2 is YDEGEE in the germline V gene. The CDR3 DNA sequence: TGTGCCAGCAGCTCCCACTCCTTTACGCAGTATTTT. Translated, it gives CASSSHSFTQYF.

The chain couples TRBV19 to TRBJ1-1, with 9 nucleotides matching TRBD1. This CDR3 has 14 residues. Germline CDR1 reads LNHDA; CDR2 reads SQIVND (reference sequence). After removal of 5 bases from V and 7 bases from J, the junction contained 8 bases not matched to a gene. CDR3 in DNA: TGTGCCAGTAGTCTAAAACAGGGGGCAGGTGAAGCTTTCTTT. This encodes CASSLKQGAGEAFF.

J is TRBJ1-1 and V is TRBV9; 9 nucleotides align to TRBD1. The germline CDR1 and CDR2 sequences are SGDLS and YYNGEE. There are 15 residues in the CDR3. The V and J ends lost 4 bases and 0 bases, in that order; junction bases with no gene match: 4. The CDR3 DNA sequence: TGTGCCAGCAGCCTAGGGGACAGGGTGAACACTGAAGCTTTCTTT. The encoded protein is CASSLGDRVNTEAFF.

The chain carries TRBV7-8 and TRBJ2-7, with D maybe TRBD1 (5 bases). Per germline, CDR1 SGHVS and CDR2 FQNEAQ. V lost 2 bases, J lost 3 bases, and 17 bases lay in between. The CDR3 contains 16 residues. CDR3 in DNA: TGTGCCAGCAGCTTACATGGCCAGGGCGGATTCTACGAGCAGTACTTC. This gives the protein CASSLHGQGGFYEQYF. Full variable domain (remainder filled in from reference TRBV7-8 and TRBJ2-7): GAGVSQSPRYKVAKRGQDVALRCDPISGHVSLFWYQQALGQGPEFLTYFQNEAQLDKSGLPSDRFFAERPEGSVSTLKIQRTQQEDSAVYLCASSLHGQGGFYEQYFGPGTRLTVT.

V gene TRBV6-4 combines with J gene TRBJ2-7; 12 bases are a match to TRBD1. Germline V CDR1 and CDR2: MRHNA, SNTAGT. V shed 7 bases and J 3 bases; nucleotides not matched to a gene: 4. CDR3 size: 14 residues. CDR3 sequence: CASTGQGAFYEQYF. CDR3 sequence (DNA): TGTGCCAGCACGGGACAGGGGGCGTTCTACGAGCAGTACTTC.

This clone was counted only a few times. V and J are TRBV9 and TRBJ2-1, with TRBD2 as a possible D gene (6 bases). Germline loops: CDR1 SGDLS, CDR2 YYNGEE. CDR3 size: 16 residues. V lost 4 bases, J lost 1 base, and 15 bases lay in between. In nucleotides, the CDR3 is TGTGCCAGCAGCCCTCTAGGCGGGGCTTCCTACAATGAGCAGTTCTTC. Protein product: CASSPLGGASYNEQFF.

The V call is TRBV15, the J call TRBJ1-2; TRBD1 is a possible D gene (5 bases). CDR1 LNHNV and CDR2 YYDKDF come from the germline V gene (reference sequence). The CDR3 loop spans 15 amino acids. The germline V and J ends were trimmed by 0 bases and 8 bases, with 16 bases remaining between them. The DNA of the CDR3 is TGTGCCACCAGCAGAGATCGAGGGAGGGAGGGGGGCTACACCTTC. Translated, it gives CATSRDRGREGGYTF.

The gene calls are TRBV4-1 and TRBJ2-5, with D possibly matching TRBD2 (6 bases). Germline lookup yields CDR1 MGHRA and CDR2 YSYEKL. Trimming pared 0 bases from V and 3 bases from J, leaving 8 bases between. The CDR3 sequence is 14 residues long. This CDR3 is CASSQEGEEETQYF. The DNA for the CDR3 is TGCGCCAGCAGCCAAGAGGGGGAGGAAGAGACCCAGTACTTC.

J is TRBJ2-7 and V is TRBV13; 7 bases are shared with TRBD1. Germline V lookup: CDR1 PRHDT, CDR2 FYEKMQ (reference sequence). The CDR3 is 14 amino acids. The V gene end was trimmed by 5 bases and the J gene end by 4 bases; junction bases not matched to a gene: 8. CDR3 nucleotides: TGTGCCAGCAGCGTCAGACAGGGTTTGTACGAGCAGTACTTC. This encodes CASSVRQGLYEQYF.

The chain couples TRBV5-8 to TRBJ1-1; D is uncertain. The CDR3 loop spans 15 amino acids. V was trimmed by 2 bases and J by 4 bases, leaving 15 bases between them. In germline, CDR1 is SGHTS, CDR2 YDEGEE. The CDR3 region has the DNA TGTGCCAGCAGCTTTGTCGGCGACCCAGGCACTGAAGCTTTCTTT. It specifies CASSFVGDPGTEAFF.

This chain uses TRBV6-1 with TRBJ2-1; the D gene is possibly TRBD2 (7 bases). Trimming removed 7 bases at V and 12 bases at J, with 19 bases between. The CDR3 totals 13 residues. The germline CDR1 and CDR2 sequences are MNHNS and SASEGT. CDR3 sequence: CASTGGPAMTQFF. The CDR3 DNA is TGTGCCAGCACCGGGGGGCCAGCAATGACGCAGTTCTTC.

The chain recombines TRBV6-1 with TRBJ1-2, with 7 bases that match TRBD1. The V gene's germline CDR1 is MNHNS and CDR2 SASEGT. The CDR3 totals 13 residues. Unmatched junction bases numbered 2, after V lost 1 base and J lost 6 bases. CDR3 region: CASSEEGGDGYTF. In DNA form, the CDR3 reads TGTGCCAGCAGTGAAGAAGGGGGCGATGGCTACACCTTC.

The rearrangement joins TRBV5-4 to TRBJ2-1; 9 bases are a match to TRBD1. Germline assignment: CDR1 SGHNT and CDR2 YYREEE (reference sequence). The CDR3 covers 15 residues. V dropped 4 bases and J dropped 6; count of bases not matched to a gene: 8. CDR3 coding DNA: TGTGCCAGCAGCATGCGGACAGGGGCGATCAATGAGCAGTTCTTC. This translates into CASSMRTGAINEQFF.